The entry that follows covers one T cell receptor beta chain sequence. Its antigen is unknown. Qualities for individual bases were not recorded, and no much larger clone is one base off. The CDR3 numbers 14 residues from cysteine through phenylalanine. Of the read, only the CDR3 DNA is kept; its 42 bases are in frame from base 1. From V the trimming removes 4 bases and from J it removes 7 bases, while the gene matches leave 8 bases of the junction unaccounted for. The germline V gene (reference sequence) sets CDR1 to SGHNT and CDR2 to YYREEE. The sample comes from a study of cytomegalovirus exposure and HLA in healthy donors (TCRdb year 2017). For context, the study as a whole: An earlier analysis of 587 of the donors reported 276 Gb of sequence data and 117 million unique TCR beta sequences obtained from about 180 million T cells. Because of strong linkage in the cohort, five DR-DQ haplotypes were treated as single units for association and clustering. On average, around 240,000 unique TCR beta nucleotide sequences were sequenced per donor among a few hundred genotyped donors of the cohort, with approximately 18% of those sequences being non-productive. Of the roughly 400 genotyped donors, approximately 82% fell in the genetic ancestry cluster associated with self-reported Caucasian donors. The study was designed to test whether signatures of past pathogen exposure could be identified by cataloging public T cell receptors. Along with the approximately 650-subject first cohort, a separate validation cohort of over a hundred different subjects was used. To decide whether each TCR beta V gene segment behaved as functional or pseudogenic, an earlier analysis of fewer than 750 of the donors relied on high-throughput TCR beta sequencing. The study combined high-throughput TCR immunosequencing, statistical association of individual TCRs with disease status, and machine learning to predict cytomegalovirus infection status. Rather than using new phenotypic data, the later analysis identified candidate immune exposures from TCR beta sequences and from how often those sequences occurred across donors. A later genetic analysis used genome-wide SNP genotypes for about three fifths of the 666 donors, treating that subset as a discovery cohort. All discovery cohort repertoires had been generated on a single sequencing platform. The number of typed donors differed by locus: 629-630 for A, B, C, DRB1 and DQB1; 500 to 550 for DQA1; 606 for DPA1; and some 470 for DPB1. Around 300 gigabases of sequencing data and 70 million to 85 million unique TCR sequences were included in an early release covering 500 to 750 HLA-typed donors. The study profiled the T cell repertoires of under 850 subjects by immunosequencing and related them to cytomegalovirus serostatus. Donor age, sex, ethnicity and CMV serostatus were collected together with the repertoire data. In a later analysis, previously published TCR beta repertoires from hundreds of donors were re-analyzed and high-resolution HLA genotyping was added so that TCR occurrence patterns could be studied. HLA typing covered class I and class II loci at four-digit resolution.

The full study reports these points: A group of highly shared sequence variants was considered likely to be a technical artifact of the sequencing pipeline. In this cohort, only TCR beta chains were sequenced, and detectable features were limited by the absence of alpha or paired-chain data. According to a later genetic analysis, donors in an Asian-associated ancestry cluster had fewer N-insertions in productive TCRs than the roughly 660-donor mean. The authors suggested that the approach could potentially be generalized to other disease states and immunological phenotypes. Compared with equally common non-associated chains, HLA-associated TCR beta chains in a later analysis were more clonally expanded and had lower generation probabilities. While some public TCRs were present in many individuals, most TCR sequences turned up only very rarely across donors. Specific HLA alleles were associated with over 15,000 TCR beta sequences at a false discovery rate of 0.05 in a later analysis. A total of around 150 TCR beta chains were listed by the study as associated with cytomegalovirus. Some IMGT-functional V segments, including TRBV6-2 and TRBV6-3, could not be distinguished by the 87-base-pair reads and were therefore excluded. In both the original and validation cohorts, the classifier was reported to diagnose cytomegalovirus status with high specificity and sensitivity. In a later genetic analysis, a missense DCLRE1C variant was associated with V-gene and J-gene trimming of TCR beta chains, and the association was replicated in an independent cohort. Linkage disequilibrium might explain the correlated functional status among segregating V segments, but an unknown experimental factor could not be excluded. A later analysis reported that several top co-occurrence clusters appeared linked to parvovirus B19, influenza, CMV and Epstein-Barr virus. A later analysis found that TCR association rates varied across HLA loci, with DRB1 alleles showing the most associated TCRs and HLA-C alleles the fewest. Assigning TCR associations to individual alleles was difficult when HLA alleles, especially DR and DQ, strongly co-occurred. A further reported finding was that TCR beta sequences accurately predicted the HLA-A and HLA-B alleles for most subjects in the first cohort. For the cohort, immune exposure information was limited to CMV serostatus. Seventeen rarely observed V segments, including chromosome 9 orphons, were excluded from the earlier analysis of just under 600 of the donors because counts were too low. HLA typing was unavailable for some donors at each locus, so association tests used only the typed subset. Most CMV-associated TCR beta chains appeared to be HLA-restricted in a later analysis, and the HLA associations seemed to be driven largely by CMV exposure. Broadly in line with IMGT annotations, most TCR beta V segments showed up in productive rearrangements about 87% or about 30% of the time in an earlier analysis of 450 to 600 of the donors. The presence/absence analyses assumed that sequencing depth was roughly uniform across donors, and that assumption may not be true. A few of the identified cytomegalovirus-associated TCR beta chains were confirmed in vitro to be specific for cytomegalovirus antigens.

The cohort consisted of 600 to 700 healthy bone marrow donors. At the time of sampling, every cohort member was nominally healthy, though immune exposures that went unrecorded were likely present. The donor was CMV seropositive and belonged to the group of 250 to 350 seropositive cohort members. Each donor provided a peripheral blood sample, and peripheral blood mononuclear cells were used for TCR beta sequencing. The Qiagen DNeasy Blood Extraction Kit was used to extract genomic DNA from the blood cell samples. Library method: the immunoSEQ multiplex PCR assay. For the multiplex PCR, a mixture combining 60 forward primers for TCR Vbeta segments and 13 reverse primers for TCR Jbeta segments was used. Amplification of the CDR3 region of rearranged TCR beta genes was performed with a multiplex PCR assay on genomic DNA. The amplified TCR beta libraries were sequenced on the Illumina HiSeq System as 87-base-pair reads. In the paper's pipeline: Across the roughly 640 repertoires, a later analysis counted some 81 million unique TCR beta chains, 9.5 million to 12 million of which were shared by at least two donors. Raw reads were error-corrected and collapsed into unique sequences with a nearest-neighbor algorithm that merged closely related sequences to remove PCR and sequencing errors. CDR3 sequences were aligned to IMGT reference sequences to assign V, D and J gene segments. For a sequence to be retained, a match of at least six nucleotides to both a V gene segment and a J gene segment was required. Rearrangements were classified as productive when the CDR3 lacked stop codons and remained in frame with V and J, and all other rearrangements were classified as non-productive. CDR3 was defined by IMGT convention, running from the second conserved V-encoded cysteine to the conserved J-encoded phenylalanine. The earlier analysis of 500 to 600 of the donors excluded sequences that lacked an unambiguous match to a single V gene segment. In an earlier analysis of a few hundred of the donors, a V segment was called functional when productive rearrangements were above 56.7%, and segregating when the standard deviation between donors exceeded 5%. To diagnose cytomegalovirus status from the catalog of TCR beta chain sequences, a statistical classification framework was built. In a later analysis, V and J genes were assigned by comparing TCR nucleotide sequences against IMGT/GENE-DB human TR gene sequences. In a later analysis, CDR3 sequences and most-parsimonious VDJ recombination scenarios were assigned using the TCRdist pipeline. In a later analysis, every TCR beta chain was defined by the combination of its CDR3 amino acid sequence and its V-gene family, and reads without a unique V-gene family were dropped. To address suspected cross-contamination and a sequencing artifact, a later analysis removed roughly 640 highly shared, low-generation-probability nucleotide sequences. In a later analysis, a clonal expansion index for each public chain was calculated from normalized within-repertoire ranks of inferred template counts. In a later analysis, generation probabilities were computed using a VDJ recombination model fitted to out-of-frame rearrangements, and the results were checked against IGoR. A later analysis scored TCR-TCR, TCR-HLA and TCR-CMV co-occurrence with hypergeometric tests, applying a repertoire-size bias correction to TCR pairs. False discovery rates were estimated in a later analysis by permuting HLA or CMV assignments 20 times. In a later analysis, co-occurring TCRs were grouped using DBSCAN, with TCRdist sequence similarity added in when clustering inside HLA-allele-positive subsets. Co-occurrence clustering excluded repertoires with fewer than 30,000 or more than 120,000 public chains, plus five with anomalous nucleotide sharing. TCRdb took this table from immuneACCESS and kept in-frame rearrangements with V and J called. Such tables lack part of the clones; where checked against another copy, unresolved V genes explain under half of the gap, and the rest is unexplained. V and J calls and clone size are copied from that table; D and trimming were computed from the DNA. This sample comprises some 150,000 clones, roughly four fifths of them detected only once. The ten largest make up about 11% of the sample.

The V and J genes are TRBV5-4 and TRBJ2-5; the junction holds 9 bases that match TRBD2. This TCR was sampled from a man aged 45 to 65 in good health and CMV-seropositive. Source material: PBMCs. The sequence in DNA is TGTGCCAGCAGCAGTAGCGGGGGCTCAGGGACCCAGTACTTC. It encodes CASSSSGGSGTQYF.